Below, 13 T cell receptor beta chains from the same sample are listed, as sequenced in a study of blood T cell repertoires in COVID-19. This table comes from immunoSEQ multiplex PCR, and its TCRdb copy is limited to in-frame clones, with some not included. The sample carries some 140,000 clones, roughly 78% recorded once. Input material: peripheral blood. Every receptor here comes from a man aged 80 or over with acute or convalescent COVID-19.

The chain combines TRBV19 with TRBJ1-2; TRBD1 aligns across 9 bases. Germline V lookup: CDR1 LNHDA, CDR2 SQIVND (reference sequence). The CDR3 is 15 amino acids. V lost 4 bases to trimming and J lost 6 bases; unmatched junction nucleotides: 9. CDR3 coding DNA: TGTGCCAGTAGTACCACAGGGGGCTCTTTGGATGGCTACACCTTC. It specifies CASSTTGGSLDGYTF.

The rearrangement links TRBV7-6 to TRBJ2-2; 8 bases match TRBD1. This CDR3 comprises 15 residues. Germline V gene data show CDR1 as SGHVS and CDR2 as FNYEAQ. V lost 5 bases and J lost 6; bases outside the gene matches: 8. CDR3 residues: CASSPGQGGAGELFF. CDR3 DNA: TGTGCCAGCAGCCCCGGACAGGGAGGCGCCGGGGAGCTGTTTTTT.

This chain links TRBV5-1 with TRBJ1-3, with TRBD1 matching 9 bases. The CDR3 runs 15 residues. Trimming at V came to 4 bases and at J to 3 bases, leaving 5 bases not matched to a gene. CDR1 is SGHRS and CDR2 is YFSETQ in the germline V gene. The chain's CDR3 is CASSAGQGGGNTIYF. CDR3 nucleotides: TGCGCCAGCAGCGCGGGACAGGGCGGTGGAAACACCATATATTTT.

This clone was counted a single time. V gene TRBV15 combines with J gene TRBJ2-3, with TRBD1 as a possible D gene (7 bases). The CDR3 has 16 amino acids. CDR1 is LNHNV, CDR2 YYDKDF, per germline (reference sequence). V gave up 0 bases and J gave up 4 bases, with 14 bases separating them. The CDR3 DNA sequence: TGTGCCACCAGCAGAGACAACCAGGGGGGCGCAGATACGCAGTATTTT. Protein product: CATSRDNQGGADTQYF.

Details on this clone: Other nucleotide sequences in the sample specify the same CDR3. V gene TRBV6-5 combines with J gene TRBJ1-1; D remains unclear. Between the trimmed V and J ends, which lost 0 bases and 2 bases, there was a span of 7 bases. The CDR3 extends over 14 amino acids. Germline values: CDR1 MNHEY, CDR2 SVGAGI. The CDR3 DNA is TGTGCCAGCAGTTACTCCCGGGGTAACACTGAAGCTTTCTTT. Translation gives CASSYSRGNTEAFF.

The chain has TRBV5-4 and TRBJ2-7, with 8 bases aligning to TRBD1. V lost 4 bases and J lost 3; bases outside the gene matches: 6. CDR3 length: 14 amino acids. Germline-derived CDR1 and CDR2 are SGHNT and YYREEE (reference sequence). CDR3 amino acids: CASSTGTGYYEQYF. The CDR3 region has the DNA TGTGCCAGCAGCACCGGGACAGGATACTACGAGCAGTACTTC.

The CDR3 loop reads CATSRGTSGITDTQYF. For the CDR3, the DNA is TGTGCCACCAGCAGAGGGACTAGCGGAATCACAGATACGCAGTATTTT. The V call is TRBV15, the J call TRBJ2-3; TRBD2 matches at 10 bases. From germline, CDR1 is LNHNV and CDR2 YYDKDF (reference sequence). V was pared by 1 base and J by 2 bases, with 3 bases of the junction left unmatched. The length of the CDR3 is 16 residues.

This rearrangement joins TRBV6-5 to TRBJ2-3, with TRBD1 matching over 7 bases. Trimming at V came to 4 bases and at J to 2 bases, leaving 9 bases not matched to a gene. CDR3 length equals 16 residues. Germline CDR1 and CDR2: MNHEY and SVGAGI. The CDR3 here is CASSFLRDRDTDTQYF. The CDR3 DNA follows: TGTGCCAGCAGTTTCCTCCGGGACAGAGACACAGATACGCAGTATTTT.

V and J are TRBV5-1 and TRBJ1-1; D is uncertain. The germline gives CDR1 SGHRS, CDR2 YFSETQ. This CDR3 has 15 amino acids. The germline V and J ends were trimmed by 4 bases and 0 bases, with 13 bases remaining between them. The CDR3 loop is CASSPFAGMNTEAFF. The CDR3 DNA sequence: TGCGCCAGCAGCCCGTTTGCGGGGATGAACACTGAAGCTTTCTTT.

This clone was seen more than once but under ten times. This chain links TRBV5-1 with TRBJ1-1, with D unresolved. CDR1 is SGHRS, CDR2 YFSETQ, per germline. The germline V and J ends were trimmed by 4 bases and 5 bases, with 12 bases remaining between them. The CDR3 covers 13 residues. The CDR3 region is CASSQVARTEAFF. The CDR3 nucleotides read TGCGCCAGCAGCCAAGTAGCGAGGACTGAAGCTTTCTTT. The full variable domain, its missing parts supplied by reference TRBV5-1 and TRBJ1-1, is KAGVTQTPRYLIKTRGQQVTLSCSPISGHRSVSWYQQTPGQGLQFLFEYFSETQRNKGNFPGRFSGRQFSNSRSEMNVSTLELGDSALYLCASSQVARTEAFFGQGTRLTVV.

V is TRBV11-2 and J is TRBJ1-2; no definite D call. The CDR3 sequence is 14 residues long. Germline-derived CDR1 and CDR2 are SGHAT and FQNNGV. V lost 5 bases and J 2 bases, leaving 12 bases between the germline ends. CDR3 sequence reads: CASSPLGNNYGYTF. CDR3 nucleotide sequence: TGTGCCAGCAGCCCCCTAGGCAACAACTATGGCTACACCTTC.

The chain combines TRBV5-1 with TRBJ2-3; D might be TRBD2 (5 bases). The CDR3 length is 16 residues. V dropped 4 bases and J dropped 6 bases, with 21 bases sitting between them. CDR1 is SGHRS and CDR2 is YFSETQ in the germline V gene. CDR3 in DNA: TGCGCCAGCAGCGTGGGGAGTTCTAATACACCGGATACGCAGTATTTT. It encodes CASSVGSSNTPDTQYF.

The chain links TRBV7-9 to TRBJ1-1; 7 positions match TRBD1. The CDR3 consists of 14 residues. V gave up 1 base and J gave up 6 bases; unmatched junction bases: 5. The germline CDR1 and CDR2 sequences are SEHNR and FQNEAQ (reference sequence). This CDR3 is CASSLGGGGSEAFF. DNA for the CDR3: TGTGCCAGCAGCTTAGGTGGAGGGGGCTCTGAAGCTTTCTTT.